A selection of T cell receptor beta chains follows, all from one sample in a study of blood T cell repertoires in COVID-19. Sequenced by immunoSEQ multiplex PCR; TCRdb stores in-frame clones only, minus some. The data hold roughly 280,000 clones, with 84% observed a single time. The sequencing input was peripheral blood. These receptor sequences come from a man aged 55 to 69 with acute or convalescent COVID-19. The conserved cysteine and the conserved F or W are not part of the CDR3 here. Only part of the rows carry a size: once, few, many, or a class if the clone is expanded.

size | V | CDR3
NA | TRBV3-1/TRBV3-2 | ASSLLTGELF
NA | TRBV27 | ASTGSGSGGGTDTQY
NA | TRBV6-5 | ASSYSGVAGGEKLF
NA | TRBV5-1 | ASSLRSDYNEQF
NA | TRBV19 | ASIQIPTGNTEAF
once | TRBV30 | AWSRGGPNTGELF
NA | TRBV10-3 | AISQTSGMGANTGELF
NA | TRBV28 | ASSLGLAERNEQF
NA | TRBV27 | ASSGQGPGNTIY
NA | TRBV24-1 | ATSDWTGDNSPLH
NA | TRBV29-1 | SVDRGRETQY
NA | TRBV6-2/TRBV6-3 | ASSRLVGLAGNEQF
NA | TRBV10-3 | AISEPTGTSGLFPSGDTQY
NA | TRBV6-2/TRBV6-3 | ASSYLLVGGTPPIYGYT
NA | TRBV5-8 | ASSLFGWYGTSGYNEQF
few | TRBV2 | AGARDRGMVEQF
NA | TRBV10-3 | AIREQGSTGNTIY
NA | TRBV5-1 | ASSAVDRISNYGYT
NA | TRBV6-6 | ASTTGQGAGGYT
NA | TRBV7-2 | ASSLRVLAGGGEQF
few | TRBV18 | ASSPDRPSYNSPLH
NA | TRBV9 | ASSVLGGTDTQY
NA | TRBV2 | ASYHGQGNTGELF
NA | TRBV5-6 | ASSLRGTGPSGANVLT
NA | TRBV7-2 | ARAVGGLAGSGANVLT
few | TRBV14 | ASSRSADTYEQY
NA | TRBV3-1/TRBV3-2 | ASSQDRGTGNEKLF
few | TRBV10-3 | AISSGAGGPRSNEQF
once | TRBV14 | ASSQGQGVYGYT
NA | TRBV6-7 | ASSTRWSSYEQY
NA | TRBV2 | ASSILAAHNEQF
NA | TRBV28 | ASSLRQGLGGYT
NA | TRBV6-5 | ASSRGPSSYGYT
NA | TRBV7-3 | ASSLMVYEGQF
NA | TRBV30 | AWRKQGADYGYT
NA | TRBV4-3 | ASSLGLAGTYEQY
NA | TRBV6-5 | ASSWTSGGLKNIQY
NA | TRBV27 | ASTSPPGSNGYT
NA | TRBV19 | ASSITGGQETQY
NA | TRBV4-3 | ASSPNIKHGELF
NA | TRBV3-1/TRBV3-2 | ASSQQQISFGYT
NA | TRBV7-6 | ASSRDRGAGNYGYT
NA | TRBV6-2/TRBV6-3 | ASSYGLAGTDTQY
NA | TRBV11-2 | ASSSTGVREKLF
NA | TRBV6-5 | ASRTWGEEDGYT
once | TRBV19 | ASSRRDISTDTQY
NA | TRBV29-1 | SVIQITRTNYGYT
NA | TRBV5-4 | ASSLTGTQETQY
NA | TRBV5-4 | ASSLGRRSDTQY
NA | TRBV4-1 | ASSQDTGAASYEQY
NA | TRBV4-1 | ASSQTLTRGRADTQY
NA | TRBV7-2 | ASSFGRGGGSYEQY
NA | TRBV18 | ASSRVDYGYT